This section outlines one T cell receptor (beta chain) sequence together with its context. The antigen remains undetermined. The sample originates from a study of shared clonotypes between healthy human individuals. About the research overall: Each donor's CD8 memory used one plate, CD8 naive two, each CD4 subset three.

Repertoires were generated with immunoSEQ multiplex PCR, while TCRdb's copy carries only in-frame clones and drops some. The table lists roughly 1,500,000 clones, approximately 98.5% of them singletons. Findings and caveats of the study: All-four-donor shared clonotypes had higher generation probabilities than non-shared clonotypes did.

This CDR3 has 13 amino acids. The V end was cut by 3 bases, the J end by 0 bases, with 8 bases between. Looked up from germline, CDR1 is SQVTM and CDR2 is ANQGSEA. The receptor comes from a man aged 25-45 years in good health. This chain joins TRBV29-1 and TRBJ1-2; D is undetermined. The sequencing sample was made of naive CD4+ T cells sorted from blood. Documented subset: CD45RA+ positively selected. The CDR3 DNA reads TGCAGCGTTGACTACGGGGCTAACTATGGCTACACCTTC. It encodes CSVDYGANYGYTF. Full variable domain (rest looked up from reference TRBV29-1 and TRBJ1-2): SAVISQKPSRDICQRGTSLTIQCQVDSQVTMMFWYRQQPGQSLTLIATANQGSEATYESGFVIDKFPISRPNLTFSTLTVSNMSPEDSSIYLCSVDYGANYGYTFGSGTRLTVV.